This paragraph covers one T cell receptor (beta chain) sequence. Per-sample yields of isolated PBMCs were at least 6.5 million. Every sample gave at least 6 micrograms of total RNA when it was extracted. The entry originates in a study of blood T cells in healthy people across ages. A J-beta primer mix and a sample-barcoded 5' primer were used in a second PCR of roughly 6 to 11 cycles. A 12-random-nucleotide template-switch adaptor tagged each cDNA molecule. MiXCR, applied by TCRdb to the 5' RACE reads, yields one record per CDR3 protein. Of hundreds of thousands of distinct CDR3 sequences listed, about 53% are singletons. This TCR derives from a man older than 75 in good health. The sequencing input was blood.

The CDR3 bases are TGTGCCAGCAGTTACTCGAGCTCACAGGTCGCTAACTATGGCTACACCTTC. Translated, it gives CASSYSSSQVANYGYTF. The J gene is TRBJ1-2, the V gene TRBV6-2 or TRBV6-3; TRBD1 is a possible D gene (5 bases). Trimming stripped 0 bases from V and 0 bases from J, with 14 bases between. Germline V lookup: CDR1 MNHEY, CDR2 SVGEGT. This CDR3 comprises 17 residues.